Below, 18 T cell receptor beta chains from the same sample are listed, as sequenced in a study of human T cells and chemical hapten exposure. Time point in this sample: pre-sensitization, week 0. Treatment specified: therapeutic diphenylcyclopropenone sensitization with weekly scalp DPC. Each CDR3 protein is one row after TCRdb ran MiXCR on the RACE reads. The sample records 150,000 to 200,000 distinct CDR3 sequences, nearly 30% being singletons. Sequencing was performed on whole blood, taken in connection with sensitization to the hapten diphenylcyclopropenone (DPC). The origin of the receptors is a woman aged 25 to 39 with alopecia areata. Some clones in this sample may be carry-over from other donors' samples.

This chain connects TRBV28 to TRBJ1-3; D gene uncertain. The CDR3 has 12 amino acids. V lost 3 bases to trimming and J lost 7 bases, with 7 bases between them. Germline V CDR1 and CDR2: MDHEN, SYDVKM. CDR3 in DNA: TGTGCCAGCAGTTTTGTCGGGAACACCATATATTTT. It yields the protein CASSFVGNTIYF.

This clonotype was seen only a few times. J is TRBJ1-5 and V is TRBV10-3, with no clear D. V lost 10 bases and J lost 0, with 16 bases in between. The CDR3 loop spans 15 amino acids. In germline, CDR1 is ENHRY, CDR2 SYGVKD. The DNA for the CDR3 is TGTGCCACCGCAGACACGGAATATAGCAATCAGCCCCAGCATTTT. Its translation is CATADTEYSNQPQHF.

In its sample, this clonotype was seen a few times. The chain is built from TRBV20-1 and TRBJ2-5; 8 nucleotides line up with TRBD1. Trimming took 2 bases from V and 4 from J; bases not matched to a gene: 12. The CDR3 totals 16 residues. Germline loops: CDR1 DFQATT, CDR2 SNEGSKA (reference sequence). CDR3 residues: CSARTPPGTGTETQYF. In DNA, the CDR3 is TGCAGTGCTAGAACCCCCCCCGGGACAGGCACAGAGACCCAGTACTTC.

This clonotype was seen ten or more times. This chain joins TRBV12-3 or TRBV12-4 and TRBJ1-1, with D possibly being TRBD1 (5 bases). Deletions cut 3 bases from V and 0 bases from J, with 8 bases between. The CDR3 consists of 14 residues. The CDR3 nucleotides are TGTGCCAGCAGTTTGGGGCAGATGAACACTGAAGCTTTCTTT. Its translation: CASSLGQMNTEAFF.

The chain links TRBV18 to TRBJ2-7; the D gene is possibly TRBD1 (5 bases). The V end lost 0 bases, the J end lost 7 bases, and 10 bases lay between the germline ends. The CDR3 length is 13 residues. Germline V lookup: CDR1 KGHSH, CDR2 LQKENI. The CDR3 nucleotides read TGTGCCAGCTCACCACCGGGTAGGGGTGAGCAGTACTTC. It encodes CASSPPGRGEQYF.

This clonotype was found once. V and J are TRBV14 and TRBJ2-3, with D hard to call. Trimming removed 0 bases at V and 2 bases at J, with 9 bases between. The CDR3 is 15 residues long. The germline gives CDR1 SGHDN, CDR2 FVKESK. The DNA for the CDR3 is TGTGCCAGCAGCCAAGATGAAACCTTCACAGATACGCAGTATTTT. Amino acids: CASSQDETFTDTQYF.

Written as DNA, the CDR3 is TGTGCCAGCATAGGAGGGGCGTTAATTGAAGCTTTCTTT. This codes for CASIGGALIEAFF. The chain joins TRBV2 to TRBJ1-1, with a weak D call TRBD1 (5 bases). V shed 7 bases and J shed 7 bases, with 16 bases lying between them. Germline assignment: CDR1 SNHLY and CDR2 FYNNEI. This CDR3 is 13 amino acids long. The full variable domain, completed using reference TRBV2 and TRBJ1-1, is EPEVTQTPSHQVTQMGQEVILRCVPISNHLYFYWYRQILGQKVEFLVSFYNNEISEKSEIFDDQFSVERPDGSNFTLKIRSTKLEDSAMYFCASIGGALIEAFFGQGTRLTVV.

The V and J genes are TRBV9 and TRBJ1-1; D perhaps matches TRBD1 (5 bases). V lost 0 bases and J 5 bases, leaving 11 bases between the germline ends. CDR3 size: 14 residues. The germline V gene encodes CDR1 SGDLS and CDR2 YYNGEE. Here the CDR3 reads CASSVGRGETEAFF. The CDR3 nucleotides read TGTGCCAGCAGCGTAGGAAGAGGGGAGACTGAAGCTTTCTTT.

CDR3 in amino acids: CSARDRRSTEAFF. CDR3 in DNA: TGCAGCGCCAGGGACAGGCGGAGCACTGAAGCTTTCTTT. This chain connects TRBV29-1 to TRBJ1-1, with 8 bases fitting TRBD1. The J segment lost 4 bases and the V segment lost 7 bases, leaving 8 bases of the junction unmatched. From germline, CDR1 is SQVTM and CDR2 ANQGSEA. This CDR3 has 13 residues.

This clonotype was seen many times. This chain connects TRBV4-1 to TRBJ2-7; possible D gene TRBD2, 6 bases. Per the germline V gene, CDR1 is MGHRA and CDR2 is YSYEKL. V lost 5 bases, J lost 6 bases, and 17 bases lay in between. This CDR3 region has 14 residues. The CDR3 sequence is CASSSRLEWPEQYF. The CDR3 DNA sequence: TGCGCCAGCAGCTCGCGACTAGAGTGGCCCGAGCAGTACTTC.

V is TRBV6-5 and J is TRBJ2-7; TRBD2 aligns across 11 bases. Trimming at V came to 7 bases and at J to 6 bases, leaving 17 bases not matched to a gene. Germline values: CDR1 MNHEY, CDR2 SVGAGI. The CDR3 has 17 amino acids. The CDR3, as DNA: TGTGCCAGCAACCCGGGACTAGCGGCTTCTGGGGCCCCCGAGCAGTACTTC. It translates to CASNPGLAASGAPEQYF.

The genes are TRBV4-1 and TRBJ2-3; no firm D call. The CDR3 contains 15 residues. Trimming removed 3 bases from V and 2 bases from J, with 12 bases in between. CDR1 MGHRA and CDR2 YSYEKL come from the germline V gene. The CDR3 DNA is TGCGCCAGCAGCCAGGCCGGGTCGACCACAGATACGCAGTATTTT. It specifies CASSQAGSTTDTQYF.

This clonotype was counted a few times. The rearrangement uses TRBV10-3 and TRBJ1-1; no reliable D call. The CDR3 is made up of 13 amino acids. CDR1 is ENHRY and CDR2 is SYGVKD in the germline V gene. V lost 3 bases, J lost 5 bases, and 10 bases lay in between. The DNA for the CDR3 is TGTGCCATCAGTGACGCGGGGAGGACTGAAGCTTTCTTT. Encoded protein: CAISDAGRTEAFF.

This clonotype has only a few counts. The rearrangement links TRBV5-1 to TRBJ2-1; 8 bases are a match to TRBD1. J gave up 6 bases and V 5 bases, and 7 bases lay outside the gene matches. The CDR3 contains 14 residues. The germline V gene encodes CDR1 SGHRS and CDR2 YFSETQ. The CDR3 sequence: CASSFGQGGNEQFF. The CDR3 bases are TGCGCCAGCAGTTTTGGACAGGGTGGCAATGAGCAGTTCTTC.

CDR3 region: CASSPDGGGPVGQFF. CDR3 sequence (DNA): TGTGCCAGCAGTCCCGATGGGGGAGGGCCGGTGGGGCAGTTCTTC. The chain links TRBV28 to TRBJ2-1; TRBD2 agrees at 7 bases. The CDR3 extends over 15 amino acids. J was trimmed by 12 bases and V by 5 bases; bases with no gene match: 16. Per germline, CDR1 MDHEN and CDR2 SYDVKM.

This clonotype came up a few times. This chain links TRBV5-5 with TRBJ2-1; unclear D gene. Germline loops: CDR1 SGHKS, CDR2 YYEKEE (reference sequence). This CDR3 is built from 11 residues. V lost 4 bases, J lost 9 bases, and 8 bases lay in between. CDR3 bases: TGTGCCAGCAGCGGAGCCGGTGAGCAGTTCTTC. Translated: CASSGAGEQFF. The full variable domain, with the rest looked up from reference TRBV5-5 and TRBJ2-1, is DAGVTQSPTHLIKTRGQQVTLRCSPISGHKSVSWYQQVLGQGPQFIFQYYEKEERGRGNFPDRFSARQFPNYSSELNVNALLLGDSALYLCASSGAGEQFFGPGTRLTVL.

This clonotype was observed a handful of times. The CDR3 loop reads CASSQETSAQHRGDYGYTF. The CDR3, as DNA: TGCGCCAGCAGCCAAGAGACTTCCGCGCAACACAGGGGGGACTATGGCTACACCTTC. This chain joins TRBV4-3 and TRBJ1-2, with 8 bases identical to TRBD1. The CDR3 has 19 amino acids. In germline, CDR1 is LGHNA, CDR2 YSLEER. The V segment lost 0 bases and the J segment 3 bases; nucleotides outside the gene matches: 15.

This clonotype was seen more than once but under ten times. This rearrangement joins TRBV29-1 to TRBJ1-2; D unclear. Between the trimmed V and J ends, which lost 1 base and 4 bases, there was a span of 7 bases. This CDR3 spans 12 amino acids. Germline loops: CDR1 SQVTM, CDR2 ANQGSEA. CDR3 sequence (DNA): TGCAGCGTTGAAGGACGGGTCTATGGCTACACCTTC. It encodes CSVEGRVYGYTF.